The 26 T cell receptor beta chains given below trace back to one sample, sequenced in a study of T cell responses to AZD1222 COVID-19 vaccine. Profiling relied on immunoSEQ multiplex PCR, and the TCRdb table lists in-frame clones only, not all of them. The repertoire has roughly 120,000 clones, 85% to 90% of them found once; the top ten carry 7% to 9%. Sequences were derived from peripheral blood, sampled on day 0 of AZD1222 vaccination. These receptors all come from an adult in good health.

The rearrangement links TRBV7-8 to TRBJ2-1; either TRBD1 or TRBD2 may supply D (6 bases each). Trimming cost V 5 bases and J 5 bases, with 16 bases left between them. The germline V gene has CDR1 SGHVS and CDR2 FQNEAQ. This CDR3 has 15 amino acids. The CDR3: CASSRGGSIDNEQFF. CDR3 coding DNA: TGTGCCAGCAGCCGAGGGGGGTCTATTGACAATGAGCAGTTCTTC. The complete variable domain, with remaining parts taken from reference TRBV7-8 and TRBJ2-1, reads GAGVSQSPRYKVAKRGQDVALRCDPISGHVSLFWYQQALGQGPEFLTYFQNEAQLDKSGLPSDRFFAERPEGSVSTLKIQRTQQEDSAVYLCASSRGGSIDNEQFFGPGTRLTVL.

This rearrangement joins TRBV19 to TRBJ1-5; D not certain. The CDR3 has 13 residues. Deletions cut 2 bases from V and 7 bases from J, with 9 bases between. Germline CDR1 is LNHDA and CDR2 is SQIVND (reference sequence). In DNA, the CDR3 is TGTGCCAGTAGTATAAGGGTCGGGCAGCCCCAGCATTTT. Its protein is CASSIRVGQPQHF. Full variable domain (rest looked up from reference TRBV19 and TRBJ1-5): DGGITQSPKYLFRKEGQNVTLSCEQNLNHDAMYWYRQDPGQGLRLIYYSQIVNDFQKGDIAEGYSVSREKKESFPLTVTSAQKNPTAFYLCASSIRVGQPQHFGDGTRLSIL.

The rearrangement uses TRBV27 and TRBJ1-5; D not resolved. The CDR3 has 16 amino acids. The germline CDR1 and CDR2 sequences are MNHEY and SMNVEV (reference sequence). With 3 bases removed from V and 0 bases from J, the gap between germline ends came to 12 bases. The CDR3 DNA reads TGTGCCAGCAGTTTGAGGGCGGAGCGTAGCAATCAGCCCCAGCATTTT. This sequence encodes CASSLRAERSNQPQHF.

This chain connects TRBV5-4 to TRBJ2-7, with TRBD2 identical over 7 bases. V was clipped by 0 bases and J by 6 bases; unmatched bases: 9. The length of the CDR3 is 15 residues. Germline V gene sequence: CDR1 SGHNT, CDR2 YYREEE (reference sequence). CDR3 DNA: TGTGCCAGCAGCTTGGCCGGGGGGAGAAGAGGCGAGCAGTACTTC. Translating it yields CASSLAGGRRGEQYF.

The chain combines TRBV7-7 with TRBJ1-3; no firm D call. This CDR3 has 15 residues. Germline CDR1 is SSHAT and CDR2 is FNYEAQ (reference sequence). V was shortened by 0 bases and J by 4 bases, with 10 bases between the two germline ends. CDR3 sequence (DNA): TGTGCCAGCAGCTTAGCGGTGGGAGCCGGAAACACCATATATTTT. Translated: CASSLAVGAGNTIYF.

CDR3: CASSLVGTGDEQYF. The CDR3 nucleotides are TGCGCCAGCAGCTTGGTTGGGACAGGGGACGAGCAGTACTTC. The chain recombines TRBV5-1 with TRBJ2-7; TRBD1 aligns across 10 bases. The CDR3 covers 14 residues. Germline V CDR1 and CDR2: SGHRS, YFSETQ. V was clipped by 0 bases and J by 5 bases; unmatched bases: 2.

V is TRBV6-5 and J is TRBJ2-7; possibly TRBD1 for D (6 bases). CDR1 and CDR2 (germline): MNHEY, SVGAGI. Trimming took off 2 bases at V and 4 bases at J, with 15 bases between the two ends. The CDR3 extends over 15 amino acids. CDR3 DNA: TGTGCCAGCAGTTACGCGACGGGACACCTTTACGAGCAGTACTTC. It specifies CASSYATGHLYEQYF.

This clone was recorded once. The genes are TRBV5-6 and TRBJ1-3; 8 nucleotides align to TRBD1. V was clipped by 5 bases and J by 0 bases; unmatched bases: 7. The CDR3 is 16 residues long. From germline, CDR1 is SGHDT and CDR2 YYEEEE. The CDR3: CASSSDRVASGNTIYF. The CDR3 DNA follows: TGTGCCAGCAGTTCGGACAGGGTCGCCTCTGGAAACACCATATATTTT.

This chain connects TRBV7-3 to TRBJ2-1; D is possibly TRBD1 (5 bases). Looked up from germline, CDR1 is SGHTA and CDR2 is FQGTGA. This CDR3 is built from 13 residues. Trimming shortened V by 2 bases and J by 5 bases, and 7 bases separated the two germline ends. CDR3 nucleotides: TGTGCCAGCAGCTTATGGGGCAACAATGAGCAGTTCTTC. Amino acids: CASSLWGNNEQFF.

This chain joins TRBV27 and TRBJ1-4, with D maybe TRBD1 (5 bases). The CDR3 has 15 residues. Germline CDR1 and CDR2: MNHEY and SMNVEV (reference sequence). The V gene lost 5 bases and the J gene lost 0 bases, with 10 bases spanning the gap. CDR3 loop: CASSPTATTNEKLFF. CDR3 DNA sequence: TGTGCCAGCAGTCCGACAGCGACAACTAATGAAAAACTGTTTTTT.

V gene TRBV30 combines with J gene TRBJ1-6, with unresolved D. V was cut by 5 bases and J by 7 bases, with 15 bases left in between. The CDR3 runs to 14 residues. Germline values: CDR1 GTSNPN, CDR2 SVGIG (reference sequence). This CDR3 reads CAWSTLTVNSPLHF. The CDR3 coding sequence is TGTGCCTGGTCTACGTTGACGGTGAATTCACCCCTCCACTTT.

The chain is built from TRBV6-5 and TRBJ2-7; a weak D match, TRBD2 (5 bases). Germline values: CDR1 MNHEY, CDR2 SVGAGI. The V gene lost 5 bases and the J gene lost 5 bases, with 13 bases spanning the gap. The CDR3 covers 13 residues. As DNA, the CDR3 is TGTGCCAGCAGTCCTCCGGCCGGGGACGAGCAGTACTTC. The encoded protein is CASSPPAGDEQYF.

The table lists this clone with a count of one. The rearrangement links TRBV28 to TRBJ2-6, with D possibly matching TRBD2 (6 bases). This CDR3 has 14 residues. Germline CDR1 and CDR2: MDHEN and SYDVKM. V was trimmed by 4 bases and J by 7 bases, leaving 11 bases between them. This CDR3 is CASSSPGLANVLTF. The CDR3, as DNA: TGTGCCAGCAGTTCTCCCGGACTAGCCAACGTCCTGACTTTC.

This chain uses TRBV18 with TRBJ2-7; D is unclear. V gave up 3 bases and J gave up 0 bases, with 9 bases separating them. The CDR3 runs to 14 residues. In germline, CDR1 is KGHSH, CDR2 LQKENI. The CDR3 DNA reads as TGTGCCAGCTCACCTTTAGGTTCCTCCTACGAGCAGTACTTC. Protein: CASSPLGSSYEQYF.

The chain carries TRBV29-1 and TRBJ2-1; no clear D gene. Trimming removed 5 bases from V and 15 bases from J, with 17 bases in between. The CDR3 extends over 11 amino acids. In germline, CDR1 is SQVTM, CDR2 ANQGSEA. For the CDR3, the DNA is TGCAGCGTTCTTGAGACATCAGTTCGGTTCTTC. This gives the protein CSVLETSVRFF.

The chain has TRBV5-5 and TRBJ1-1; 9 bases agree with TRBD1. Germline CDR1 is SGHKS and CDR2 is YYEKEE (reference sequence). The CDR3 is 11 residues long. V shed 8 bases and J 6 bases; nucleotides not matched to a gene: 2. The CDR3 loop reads CASTGGSEAFF. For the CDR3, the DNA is TGTGCCAGTACAGGGGGCTCTGAAGCTTTCTTT. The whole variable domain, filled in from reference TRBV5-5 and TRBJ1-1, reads DAGVTQSPTHLIKTRGQQVTLRCSPISGHKSVSWYQQVLGQGPQFIFQYYEKEERGRGNFPDRFSARQFPNYSSELNVNALLLGDSALYLCASTGGSEAFFGQGTRLTVV.

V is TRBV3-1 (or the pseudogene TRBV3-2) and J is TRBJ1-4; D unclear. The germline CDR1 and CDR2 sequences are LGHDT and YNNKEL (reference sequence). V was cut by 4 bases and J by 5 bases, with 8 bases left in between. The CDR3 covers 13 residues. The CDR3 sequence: CASSPWGNEKLFF. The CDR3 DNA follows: TGTGCCAGCAGCCCTTGGGGAAATGAAAAACTGTTTTTT.

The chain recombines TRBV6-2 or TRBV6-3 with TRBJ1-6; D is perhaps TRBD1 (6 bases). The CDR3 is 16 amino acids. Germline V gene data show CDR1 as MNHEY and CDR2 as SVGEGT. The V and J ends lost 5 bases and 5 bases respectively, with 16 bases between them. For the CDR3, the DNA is TGTGCCAGCAGTGACGCGACAGGATTGAATAATTCACCCCTCCACTTT. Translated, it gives CASSDATGLNNSPLHF.

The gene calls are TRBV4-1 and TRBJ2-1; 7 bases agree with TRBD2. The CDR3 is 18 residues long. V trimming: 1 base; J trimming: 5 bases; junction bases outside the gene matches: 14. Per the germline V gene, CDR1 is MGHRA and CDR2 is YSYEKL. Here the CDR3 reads CASSQGPGPSGRDNEQFF. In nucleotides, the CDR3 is TGCGCCAGCAGCCAAGGCCCAGGCCCGTCAGGGAGGGACAATGAGCAGTTCTTC.

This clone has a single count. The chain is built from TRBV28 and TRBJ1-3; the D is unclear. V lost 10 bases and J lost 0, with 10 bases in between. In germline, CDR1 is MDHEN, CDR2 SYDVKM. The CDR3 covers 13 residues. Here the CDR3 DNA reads TGTGCCATCGGAGGCGGCTCTGGAAACACCATATATTTT. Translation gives CAIGGGSGNTIYF.

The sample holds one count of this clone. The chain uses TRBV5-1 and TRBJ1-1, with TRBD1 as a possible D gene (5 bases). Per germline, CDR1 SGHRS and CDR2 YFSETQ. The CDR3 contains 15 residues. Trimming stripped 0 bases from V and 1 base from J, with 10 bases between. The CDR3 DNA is TGCGCCAGCAGCTTGGGCAGGGTGGGGAACACTGAAGCTTTCTTT. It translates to CASSLGRVGNTEAFF.

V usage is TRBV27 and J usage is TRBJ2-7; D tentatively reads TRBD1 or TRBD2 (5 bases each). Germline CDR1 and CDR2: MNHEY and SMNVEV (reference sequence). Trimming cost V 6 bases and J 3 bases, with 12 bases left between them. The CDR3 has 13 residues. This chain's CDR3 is CASSGATSYEQYF. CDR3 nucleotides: TGTGCCAGCAGCGGGGCCACAAGCTACGAGCAGTACTTC.

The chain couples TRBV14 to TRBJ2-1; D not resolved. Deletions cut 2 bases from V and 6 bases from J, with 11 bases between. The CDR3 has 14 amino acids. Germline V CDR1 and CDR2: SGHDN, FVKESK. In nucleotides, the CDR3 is TGTGCCAGCAGCCAAAAGGGCCGTATCAATGAGCAGTTCTTC. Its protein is CASSQKGRINEQFF. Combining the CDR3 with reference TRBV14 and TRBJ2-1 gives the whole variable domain EAGVTQFPSHSVIEKGQTVTLRCDPISGHDNLYWYRRVMGKEIKFLLHFVKESKQDESGMPNNRFLAERTGGTYSTLKVQPAELEDSGVYFCASSQKGRINEQFFGPGTRLTVL.

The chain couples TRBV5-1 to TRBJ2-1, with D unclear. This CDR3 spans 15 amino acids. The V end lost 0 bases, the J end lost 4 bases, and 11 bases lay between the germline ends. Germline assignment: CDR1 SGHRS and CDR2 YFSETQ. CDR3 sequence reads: CASSLDGPRYNEQFF. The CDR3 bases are TGCGCCAGCAGCTTGGATGGGCCGCGGTACAATGAGCAGTTCTTC.

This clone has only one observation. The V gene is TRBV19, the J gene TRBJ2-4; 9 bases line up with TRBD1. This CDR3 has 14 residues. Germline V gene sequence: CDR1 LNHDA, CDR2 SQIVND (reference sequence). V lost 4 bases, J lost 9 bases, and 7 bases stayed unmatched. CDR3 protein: CASSTLGQGGIQYF. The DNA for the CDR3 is TGTGCCAGTAGTACCCTGGGACAGGGAGGCATTCAGTACTTC.

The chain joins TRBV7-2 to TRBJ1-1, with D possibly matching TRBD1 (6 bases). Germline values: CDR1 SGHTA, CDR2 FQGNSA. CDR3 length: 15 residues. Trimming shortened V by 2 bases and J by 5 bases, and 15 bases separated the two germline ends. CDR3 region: CASSLLQGGLTEAFF. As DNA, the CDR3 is TGTGCCAGCAGCTTATTGCAAGGGGGATTGACTGAAGCTTTCTTT. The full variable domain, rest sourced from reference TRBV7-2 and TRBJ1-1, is GAGVSQSPSNKVTEKGKDVELRCDPISGHTALYWYRQSLGQGLEFLIYFQGNSAPDKSGLPSDRFSAERTGGSVSTLTIQRTQQEDSAVYLCASSLLQGGLTEAFFGQGTRLTVV.